Listed below are T cell receptor beta chains from one sample, sequenced in a study of cytomegalovirus exposure and HLA in healthy donors. Method: immunoSEQ multiplex PCR; TCRdb's copy keeps in-frame clones and lacks some. Of more than 150,000 clones listed, 80% are singletons. The sample was PBMCs. These receptors were taken from a girl between 5 and 17 years old in good health and CMV-seropositive. Each CDR3 is given without its conserved first and last residue. The order of the fields is V gene, CDR3 protein.

TRBV27	ASSLGWGAGELF
TRBV27	ASSFREGLLNTGELF
TRBV10-3	AISEHYEQY
TRBV27	ASSFLAQSYEQY
TRBV6-1	ASCRAGVNGAEAF
TRBV5-1	ASSLGQKNEKLF
TRBV6-5	ASSGTTTNYGYT
TRBV30	AWSVRQGGAGELF
TRBV27	ASRRGSTDTQY
TRBV7-3	ASSLKATSGSDYKSNEQF
TRBV6-1	ASTPPGTANTEAF
TRBV6-6	ASSYQDRGSYGYT
TRBV4-2	ASSWDRDQETQY
TRBV7-9	ASSPGLATDTQY
TRBV10-3	AISVQLAGELF
TRBV5-6	ASSYGTGGPRGEKLF
TRBV4-1	ASSQDLAGFEQY
TRBV7-9	ASSSDWTSGSYEQY
TRBV27	ASSKRGPQETQY
TRBV4-1	ASSLPEGASHQETQY
TRBV29-1	SVEFWGFSPEAF
TRBV5-1	ASSLDSSYGYT
TRBV5-8	ASSGRASTGELF
TRBV6-1	ASSEEGRPTEAF
TRBV2	ASSGEVMNTQY
TRBV25-1	ASSEVGSNQPQH
TRBV27	ASSPQGGRDGYT
TRBV13	ASALRERESTDTQY
TRBV11-2	ASSLGGSSRRQPQH
TRBV5-1	ASSSGLALKSYNEQF
TRBV30	AWGAGSGANVLT
TRBV27	ASSPHREGNQPQH
TRBV10-1	ASSEVFAGGRNEQF
TRBV29-1	SVGRGEGGKTQY
TRBV10-2	ASSESRGTGLDEKLF
TRBV7-9	ASSWRQGNSPLH
TRBV30	AWSLLGSRYGYT
TRBV18	ASSLHRGPTEAF
TRBV7-3	ASSLRAGGAYEQY
TRBV10-3	AISPLAGQGYEQY
TRBV4-2	ASSQDFSGRGTTDTQY
TRBV2	ASRGDRGRDEQF
TRBV15	ATSRGATESTDTQY
TRBV29-1	SVDRRGPNYGYT
TRBV5-1	ASLRTSGTDTQY
TRBV5-6	ASSFSLAGPHEQY
TRBV27	ASSLSGTVNTEAF
TRBV29-1	SGSGRATDTQY
TRBV5-4	ASNPAGGSYEQY
TRBV10-3	AILPLRGTGELF
TRBV7-9	ASSLVADEQF
TRBV30	AWSVDRGSGRVYNEQF
TRBV7-2	ASSLWGGISTEAF